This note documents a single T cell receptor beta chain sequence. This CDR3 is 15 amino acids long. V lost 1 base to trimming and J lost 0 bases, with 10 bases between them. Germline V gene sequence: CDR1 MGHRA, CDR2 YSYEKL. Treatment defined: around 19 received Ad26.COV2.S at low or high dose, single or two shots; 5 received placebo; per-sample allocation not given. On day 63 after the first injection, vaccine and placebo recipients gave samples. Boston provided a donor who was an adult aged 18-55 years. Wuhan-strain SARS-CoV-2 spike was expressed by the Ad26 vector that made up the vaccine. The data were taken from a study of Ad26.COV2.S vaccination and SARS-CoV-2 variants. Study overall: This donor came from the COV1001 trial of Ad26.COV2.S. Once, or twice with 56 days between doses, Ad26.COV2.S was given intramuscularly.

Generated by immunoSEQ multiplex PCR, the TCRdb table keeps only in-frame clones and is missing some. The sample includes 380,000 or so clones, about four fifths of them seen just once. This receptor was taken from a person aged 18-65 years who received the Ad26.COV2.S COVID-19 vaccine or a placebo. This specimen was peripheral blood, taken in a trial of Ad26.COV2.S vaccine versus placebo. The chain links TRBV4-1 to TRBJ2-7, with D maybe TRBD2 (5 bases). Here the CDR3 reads CASSQGRPDSYEQYF. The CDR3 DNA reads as TGCGCCAGCAGCCAAGGGAGGCCCGACTCCTACGAGCAGTACTTC.